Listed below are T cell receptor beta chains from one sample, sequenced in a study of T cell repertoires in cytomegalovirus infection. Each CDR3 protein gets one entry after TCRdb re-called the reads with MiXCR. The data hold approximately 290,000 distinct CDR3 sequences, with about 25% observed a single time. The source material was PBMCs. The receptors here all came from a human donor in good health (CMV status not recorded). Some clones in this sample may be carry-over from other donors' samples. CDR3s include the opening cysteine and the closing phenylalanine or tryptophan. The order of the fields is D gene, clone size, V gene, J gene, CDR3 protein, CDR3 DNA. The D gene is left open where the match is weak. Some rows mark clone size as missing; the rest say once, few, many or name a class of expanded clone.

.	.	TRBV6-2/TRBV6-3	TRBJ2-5	CASNEPGTQETQYF	TGTGCCAGCAATGAGCCGGGAACCCAAGAGACCCAGTACTTC
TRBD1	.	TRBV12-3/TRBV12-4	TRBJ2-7	CASSRQTGGVSEQYF	TGTGCCAGCAGCCGTCAGACAGGGGGGGTCTCCGAGCAGTACTTC
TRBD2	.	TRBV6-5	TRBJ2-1	CASRNLASGDNEQFF	TGTGCCAGCAGGAACCTTGCTAGCGGGGACAATGAGCAGTTCTTC
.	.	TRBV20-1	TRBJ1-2	CSATRRGDNYGYTF	TGCAGTGCTACCCGACGGGGGGACAACTATGGCTACACCTTC
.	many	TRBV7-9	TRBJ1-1	CASSLKTAGGTEAFF	TGTGCCAGCAGCTTAAAGACAGCGGGCGGCACTGAAGCTTTCTTT
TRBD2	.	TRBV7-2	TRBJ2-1	CASSLAASGSNEQFF	TGTGCCAGCAGCTTAGCAGCTAGCGGCAGCAATGAGCAGTTCTTC
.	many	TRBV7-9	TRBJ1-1	CASSLAAWAEAFF	TGTGCCAGCAGCTTAGCGGCGTGGGCTGAAGCTTTCTTT
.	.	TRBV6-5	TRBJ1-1	CASGFFMNTEAFF	TGTGCCAGCGGTTTTTTCATGAACACTGAAGCTTTCTTT
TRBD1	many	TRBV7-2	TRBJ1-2	CASSGQADYGYTF	TGTGCCAGCAGCGGACAGGCGGACTATGGCTACACCTTC
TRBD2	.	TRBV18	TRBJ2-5	CASSPRTSGGTYQETQYF	TGTGCCAGCTCACCAAGGACTAGCGGGGGGACGTACCAAGAGACCCAGTACTTC
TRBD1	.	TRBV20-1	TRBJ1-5	CSVSTGGNQPQHF	TGCAGTGTCTCTACAGGGGGGAATCAGCCCCAGCATTTT
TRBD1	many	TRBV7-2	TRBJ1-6	CASSGTGVRGSPLHF	TGTGCCAGTTCCGGGACAGGGGTCCGCGGTTCACCCCTCCACTTT
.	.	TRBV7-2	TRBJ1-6	CASSFPPGNSPLHF	TGTGCCAGCAGCTTTCCTCCAGGGAATTCACCCCTCCACTTT
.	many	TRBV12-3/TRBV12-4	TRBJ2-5	CASSSGTYLSGETQYF	TGTGCCAGCAGTTCCGGGACTTACTTATCCGGAGAGACCCAGTACTTC
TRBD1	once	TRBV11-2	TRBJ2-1	CASSLVLGQGTEQFF	TGTGCCAGCAGCTTAGTCTTAGGACAGGGGACTGAGCAGTTCTTC
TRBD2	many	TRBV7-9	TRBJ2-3	CASAVISGGAHTQYF	TGTGCCAGCGCCGTGATTAGCGGGGGGGCTCATACGCAGTATTTT
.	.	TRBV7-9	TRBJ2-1	CASSRGHNEQFF	TGTGCCAGCAGTCGCGGCCACAATGAGCAGTTCTTC
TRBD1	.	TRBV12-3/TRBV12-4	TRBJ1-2	CASSFNRGGYTF	TGTGCCAGCAGTTTCAACAGGGGTGGCTACACCTTC
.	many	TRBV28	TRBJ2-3	CASNPRAVDTQYF	TGTGCCAGCAACCCTAGAGCGGTTGACACGCAGTATTTT
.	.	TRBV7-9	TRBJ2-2	CASSLPRLLRTGELFF	TGTGCCAGCAGCTTACCCAGGCTTCTGAGGACCGGGGAGCTGTTTTTT
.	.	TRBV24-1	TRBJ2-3	CATSDPRGGRVTDTQYF	TGTGCCACCAGTGACCCGAGGGGGGGCAGGGTTACAGATACGCAGTATTTT
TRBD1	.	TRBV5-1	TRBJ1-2	CASSLAGTGGGYTF	TGCGCCAGCAGCTTGGCCGGTACAGGGGGTGGCTACACCTTC
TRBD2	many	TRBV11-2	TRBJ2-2	CASSSTGGPGELFF	TGTGCCAGCAGCTCAACGGGAGGGCCCGGGGAGCTGTTTTTT
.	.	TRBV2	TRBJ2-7	CASSRFGGPLSYEQYF	TGTGCCAGCTCCCGCTTCGGGGGGCCCCTTTCCTACGAGCAGTACTTC
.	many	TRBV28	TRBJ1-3	CASSFQRVSGNTIYF	TGTGCCAGCAGTTTCCAGAGAGTTTCTGGAAACACCATATATTTT
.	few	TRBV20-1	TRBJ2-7	CSARAGGLYEQYF	TGCAGTGCTAGAGCCGGCGGCCTCTACGAGCAGTACTTC
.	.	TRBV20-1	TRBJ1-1	CSARGTDHRSTEAFF	TGCAGTGCTAGGGGGACGGACCACAGATCTACTGAAGCTTTCTTT
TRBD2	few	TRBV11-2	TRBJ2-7	CASSRPVGRAGDYEQYF	TGTGCCAGCAGTCGACCCGTCGGTAGGGCGGGGGACTACGAGCAGTACTTC
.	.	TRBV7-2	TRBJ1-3	CASNEQGQGNTIYF	TGTGCCAGCAACGAGCAAGGACAAGGAAACACCATATATTTT
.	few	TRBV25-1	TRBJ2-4	CASSDVGSGKNIQYF	TGTGCCAGCAGTGACGTGGGATCCGGCAAAAACATTCAGTACTTC
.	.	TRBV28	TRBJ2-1	CASSLELSSYNEQFF	TGTGCCAGCAGTTTAGAACTGAGCTCCTACAATGAGCAGTTCTTC
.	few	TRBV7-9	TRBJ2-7	CASTATYEQYF	TGTGCCAGCACTGCCACCTACGAGCAGTACTTC
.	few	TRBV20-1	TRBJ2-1	CSVQGYNEQFF	TGCAGTGTCCAGGGATACAATGAGCAGTTCTTC
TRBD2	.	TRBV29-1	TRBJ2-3	CSGGLAGGGTDTQYF	TGCAGCGGGGGACTAGCGGGAGGAGGCACAGATACGCAGTATTTT
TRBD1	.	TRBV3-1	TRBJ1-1	CASSPRTGIRNTEAFF	TGTGCCAGCAGCCCAAGGACAGGGATTAGGAACACTGAAGCTTTCTTT